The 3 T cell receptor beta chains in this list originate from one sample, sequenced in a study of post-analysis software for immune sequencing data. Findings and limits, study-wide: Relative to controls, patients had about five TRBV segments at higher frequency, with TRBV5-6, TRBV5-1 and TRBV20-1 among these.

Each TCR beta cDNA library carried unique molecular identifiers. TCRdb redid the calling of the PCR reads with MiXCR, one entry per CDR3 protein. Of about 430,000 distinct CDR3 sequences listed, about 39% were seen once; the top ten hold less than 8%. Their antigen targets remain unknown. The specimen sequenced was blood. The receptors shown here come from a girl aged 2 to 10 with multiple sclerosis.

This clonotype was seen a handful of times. In DNA, the CDR3 is TGTGCCAGCAGTGACCAGGCCAATCAGCCCCAGCATTTT. This codes for CASSDQANQPQHF. The chain is built from TRBV2 and TRBJ1-5; no clear D gene. Germline CDR1 SNHLY, CDR2 FYNNEI. Trimming removed 3 bases from V and 3 bases from J, with 6 bases in between. This CDR3 region has 13 residues.

As DNA, the CDR3 is TGTGCCATCAGTGGTTCGGAGAGGAATTCACCCCTCCACTTT. This encodes CAISGSERNSPLHF. This chain links TRBV10-3 with TRBJ1-6; no definite D call. V was cut by 4 bases and J by 7 bases, with 11 bases left in between. The CDR3 is made up of 14 amino acids. Per germline, CDR1 ENHRY and CDR2 SYGVKD.

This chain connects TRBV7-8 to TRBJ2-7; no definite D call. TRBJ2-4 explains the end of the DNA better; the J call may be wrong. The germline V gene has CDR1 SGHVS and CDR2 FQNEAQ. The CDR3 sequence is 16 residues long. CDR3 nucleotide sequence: TGTGCCAGCAGCTTAGCGGAGAACCAGAAGGAGAACATTCAGTACTTC. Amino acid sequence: CASSLAENQKENIQYF.